These T cell receptor beta chains were read from a single sample in a study of T cell responses to AZD1222 COVID-19 vaccine. The protocol was immunoSEQ multiplex PCR, while the TCRdb copy is restricted to in-frame clones and leaves out a portion. The sample consists of 90,000 to 110,000 clones, over 75% of them appearing once. Sequences were derived from peripheral blood, sampled on day 0 of MenACWY control vaccination. All receptors derive from an adult in good health. Both conserved end residues are part of each CDR3. The order of the fields is V gene, CDR3 length, CDR3 protein.

TRBV28	17	CASSPPGGKDNTGELFF
TRBV28	13	CATRGGPRFEQYF
TRBV7-2	16	CASSPGTGSATGELFF
TRBV9	14	CASSEGGTGYGYTF
TRBV12-3/TRBV12-4	13	CASTRTGAEKLFF
TRBV30	16	CAWSVGGAARNTEAFF
TRBV5-1	14	CASSPDRGGQPQHF
TRBV7-6	18	CASSREPTGRSYNSPLHF
TRBV28	14	CASRPPGGWNEQFF
TRBV28	17	CASSFWGQGAGNTEAFF
TRBV10-2	11	CASSYGDGYTF
TRBV27	11	CASSWGSEQFF
TRBV4-2	15	CASSQIEGRYTEAFF
TRBV27	15	CASSSQNRPTGELFF
TRBV7-2	14	CASSLDGYNSPLHF
TRBV6-2/TRBV6-3	13	CASSRRTVEKLFF
TRBV27	13	CASSFKSRETQYF
TRBV15	14	CATSRTGTPHGYTF
TRBV4-1	15	CASSQVFQGAYTIYF
TRBV7-3	13	CASSLSTSNEQFF
TRBV24-1	18	CATSDFTQGLLRGHEQYF
TRBV28	13	CASSPAGPYGYTF
TRBV3-1/TRBV3-2	15	CASSLRWGGDQPQHF